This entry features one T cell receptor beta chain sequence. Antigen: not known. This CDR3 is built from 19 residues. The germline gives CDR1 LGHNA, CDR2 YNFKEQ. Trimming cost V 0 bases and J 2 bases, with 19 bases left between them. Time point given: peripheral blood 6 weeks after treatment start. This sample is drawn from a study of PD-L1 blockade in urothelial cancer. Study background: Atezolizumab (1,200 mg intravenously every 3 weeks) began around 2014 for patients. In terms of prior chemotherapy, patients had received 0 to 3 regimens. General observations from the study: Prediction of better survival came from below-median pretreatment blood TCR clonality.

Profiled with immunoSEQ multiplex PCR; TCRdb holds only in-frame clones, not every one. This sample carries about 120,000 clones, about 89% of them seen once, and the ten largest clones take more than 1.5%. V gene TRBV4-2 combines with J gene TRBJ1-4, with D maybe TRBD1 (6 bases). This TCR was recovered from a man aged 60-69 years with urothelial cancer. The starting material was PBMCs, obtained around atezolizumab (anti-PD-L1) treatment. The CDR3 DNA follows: TGTGCCAGCAGCCAAGAACTTGTAGGGAGGGGGATGACTAATGAAAAACTGTTTTTT. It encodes CASSQELVGRGMTNEKLFF.